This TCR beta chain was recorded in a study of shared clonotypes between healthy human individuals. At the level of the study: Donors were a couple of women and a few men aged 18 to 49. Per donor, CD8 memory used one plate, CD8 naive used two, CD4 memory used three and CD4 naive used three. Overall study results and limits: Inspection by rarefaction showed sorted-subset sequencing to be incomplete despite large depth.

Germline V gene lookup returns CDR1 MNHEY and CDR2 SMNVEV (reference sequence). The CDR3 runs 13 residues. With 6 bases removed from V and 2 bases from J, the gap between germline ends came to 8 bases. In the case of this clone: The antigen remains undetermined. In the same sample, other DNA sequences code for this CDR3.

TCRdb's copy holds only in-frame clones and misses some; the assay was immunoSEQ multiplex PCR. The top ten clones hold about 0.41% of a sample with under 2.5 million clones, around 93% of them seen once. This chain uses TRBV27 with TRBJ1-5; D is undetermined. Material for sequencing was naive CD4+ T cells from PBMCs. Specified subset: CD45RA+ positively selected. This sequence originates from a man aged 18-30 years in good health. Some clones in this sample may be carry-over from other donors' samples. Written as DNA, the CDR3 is TGTGCCAGCAGCTTGGCGGGCAATCAGCCCCAGCATTTT. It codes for CASSLAGNQPQHF.